This T cell receptor (beta chain) was captured in a study of blood T cell repertoires in COVID-19. Generated by immunoSEQ multiplex PCR, the TCRdb table keeps only in-frame clones and is missing some. The sample holds tens of thousands of clones, roughly nine tenths seen once. The CDR3 runs to 15 residues. Germline CDR1 reads LGHDT; CDR2 reads YNNKEL (reference sequence). The V end lost 4 bases, the J end lost 2 bases, and 9 bases lay between the germline ends. This chain joins TRBV3-1 (or the pseudogene TRBV3-2) and TRBJ2-6; D not resolved. The material sequenced was peripheral blood. This receptor was obtained from an elderly woman with active COVID-19. The DNA of the CDR3 is TGTGCCAGCAGCCGGTTTTCTACTGGGGCCAACGTCCTGACTTTC. Translating gives CASSRFSTGANVLTF.